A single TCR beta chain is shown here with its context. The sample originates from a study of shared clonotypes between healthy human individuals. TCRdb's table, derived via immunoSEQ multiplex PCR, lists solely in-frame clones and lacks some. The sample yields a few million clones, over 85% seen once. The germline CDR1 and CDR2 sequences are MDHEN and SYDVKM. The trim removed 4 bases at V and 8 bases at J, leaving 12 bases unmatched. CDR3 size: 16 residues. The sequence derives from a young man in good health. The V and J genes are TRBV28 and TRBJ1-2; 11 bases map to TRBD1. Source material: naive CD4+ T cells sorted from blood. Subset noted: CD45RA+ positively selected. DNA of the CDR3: TGTGCCAGCAGTTCAACCCCCGGACAGGGGGCCTGGGGCTACACCTTC. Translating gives CASSSTPGQGAWGYTF.